What follows are 2 T cell receptor beta chains derived from one specimen sequenced in a study of blood T cell repertoires in COVID-19. TCRdb keeps only in-frame clones here, not all; method: immunoSEQ multiplex PCR. Counted here are about 160,000 clones, 84% occurring once; the ten biggest clones make up around 7.1%. Specimen: PBMCs or T cells enriched from blood (not recorded which). All receptors come from a man over 45 who had recovered from COVID-19.

The V and J genes are TRBV7-2 and TRBJ1-1, with 9 bases aligning to TRBD1. Germline V gene lookup returns CDR1 SGHTA and CDR2 FQGNSA. The CDR3 is made up of 13 amino acids. Trimming removed 3 bases from V and 7 bases from J; junction bases left unmatched: 3. The CDR3: CASSLTGGVEAFF. The DNA for the CDR3 is TGTGCCAGCAGCTTGACAGGGGGTGTTGAAGCTTTCTTT.

This clone was detected ten times or more. V is TRBV3-1 (or the pseudogene TRBV3-2) and J is TRBJ1-5, with TRBD1 matching over 7 bases. The CDR3 is 15 residues long. V was pared by 0 bases and J by 5 bases, with 4 bases of the junction left unmatched. Germline assignment: CDR1 LGHDT and CDR2 YNNKEL (reference sequence). The CDR3 bases are TGTGCCAGCAGCCAAGACGACAGGGAATATCAGCCCCAGCATTTT. Encoded protein: CASSQDDREYQPQHF.